The 4 T cell receptor beta chains below were found in one sample sequenced in a study of cytomegalovirus exposure and HLA in healthy donors. TCRdb keeps only in-frame clones here, not all; method: immunoSEQ multiplex PCR. The sample shows approximately 300,000 clones, roughly 90% of them seen only once. The sample consisted of PBMCs. These receptors came from a young woman in good health and CMV-seronegative.

The CDR3: CASGDSYNEQFF. The DNA of the CDR3 is TGTGCCAGTGGGGACAGCTACAATGAGCAGTTCTTC. The rearrangement uses TRBV19 and TRBJ2-1, with TRBD1 identical over 7 bases. V lost 8 bases, J lost 3 bases, and 1 base stayed unmatched. CDR3 length: 12 residues. The germline gives CDR1 LNHDA, CDR2 SQIVND (reference sequence).

Remarks on this clone: At the DNA level, this CDR3 is encoded by other sequences in the same sample as well. This chain joins TRBV7-3 and TRBJ2-5, with D perhaps TRBD2 (6 bases). Trimming left V 4 bases short and J 3 bases short, with 9 bases between. There are 13 residues in the CDR3. CDR1 is SGHTA and CDR2 is FQGTGA in the germline V gene. The CDR3 DNA reads as TGTGCCAGCAGCTCCCCGGGGGAAGAGACCCAGTACTTC. Translation: CASSSPGEETQYF.

V is TRBV6-5 and J is TRBJ2-1, with a weak D call TRBD2 (5 bases). Trimming stripped 5 bases from V and 14 bases from J, with 13 bases between. Germline assignment: CDR1 MNHEY and CDR2 SVGAGI. There are 11 residues in the CDR3. CDR3 nucleotide sequence: TGTGCCAGCAGTAAACTAGGGATGAAGTTCTTC. It yields the protein CASSKLGMKFF.

The chain has TRBV5-1 and TRBJ2-7; tentative D call: TRBD2 (6 bases). Germline CDR1 SGHRS, CDR2 YFSETQ. Trimming left V 7 bases short and J 3 bases short, with 23 bases between. The CDR3 is 16 residues long. CDR3 loop: CASVLFPGTQNYEQYF. As DNA, the CDR3 is TGCGCCAGCGTACTCTTCCCCGGGACTCAAAACTACGAGCAGTACTTC.